These 21 T cell receptor beta chains were sequenced from one sample in a study of T cell repertoires in cytomegalovirus infection. TCRdb re-called the reads through MiXCR, storing one row per CDR3 protein. Of approximately 990,000 distinct CDR3 sequences in the sample, around 32% are singletons; the top ten hold roughly an eighth. Which antigens these TCRs recognize remains unknown. The sequencing used cultured CD8+ T cells from PBMCs, collected from culture after CMV antigen stimulation. The receptors here all came from a human donor in good health (CMV status not recorded). Some clones in this sample may be carry-over from other donors' samples.

This clonotype was counted a few times. The chain has TRBV6-2 or TRBV6-3 and TRBJ2-7, with 7 bases fitting TRBD1. Germline V CDR1 and CDR2: MNHEY, SVGEGT. The CDR3 has 13 amino acids. Unmatched junction bases numbered 6, after V lost 7 bases and J lost 3 bases. The DNA of the CDR3 is TGTGCCAGCACCACGACAGGGCACTACGAGCAGTACGTC. Translated: CASTTTGHYEQYV.

This clonotype was counted only a few times. V gene TRBV25-1 combines with J gene TRBJ1-2; D is perhaps TRBD1 (5 bases). Trimming stripped 1 base from V and 7 bases from J, with 10 bases between. The CDR3 sequence is 13 residues long. The germline CDR1 and CDR2 sequences are MGHDK and SYGVNS. CDR3 nucleotide sequence: TGTGCCAGCAGTGAATCAGGGCTAAGTGGCTACACCTTC. Translating gives CASSESGLSGYTF.

This chain uses TRBV7-6 with TRBJ2-7; TRBD1 aligns across 12 bases. This CDR3 spans 15 amino acids. The V gene end was trimmed by 5 bases and the J gene end by 4 bases; junction bases not matched to a gene: 6. CDR1 is SGHVS and CDR2 is FNYEAQ in the germline V gene. The CDR3 DNA follows: TGTGCCAGCAGCGTCGGGACAGGGGGCGTATACGAGCAGTACTTC. Its protein is CASSVGTGGVYEQYF.

On this clonotype: A much larger clonotype is one base distant, so this may be a read error. The chain couples TRBV27 to TRBJ2-1; no clear D gene. CDR3 length: 13 residues. CDR1 is MNHEY, CDR2 SMNVEV, per germline (reference sequence). With 3 bases removed from V and 1 base from J, the gap between germline ends came to 4 bases. The chain's CDR3 is CASSFTSYNEQFF. CDR3 nucleotides: TGTGCCAGCAGTTTTACGTCCTACAATGAGCAGTTCTTC.

The rearrangement uses TRBV12-3 or TRBV12-4 and TRBJ2-7; TRBD1 might be the D (5 bases). The length of the CDR3 is 14 residues. The germline V and J ends were trimmed by 5 bases and 0 bases, with 11 bases remaining between them. The CDR3, as DNA: TGTGCCAGCAGTGCAATAGGGGACTCCTACGAGCAGTACTTC. Its translation: CASSAIGDSYEQYF.

The rearrangement joins TRBV10-3 to TRBJ2-5, with a tentative D call TRBD2 (6 bases). Trimming removed 6 bases from V and 1 base from J, with 12 bases in between. The CDR3 contains 14 residues. Germline CDR1 is ENHRY and CDR2 is SYGVKD. The CDR3 DNA reads TGTGCCATCAGCGGGACTTCGACCCAAGAGACCCAGTACTTC. Translating gives CAISGTSTQETQYF.

The rearrangement links TRBV19 to TRBJ1-1; 9 bases match TRBD1. CDR1 is LNHDA, CDR2 SQIVND, per germline (reference sequence). The CDR3 totals 14 residues. Losses at the gene ends were 5 bases for V and 8 bases for J; bases not matched to a gene: 9. The CDR3 reads CASSGDRERPEAFF. The CDR3, as DNA: TGTGCCAGTAGTGGGGACAGGGAAAGGCCCGAAGCTTTCTTT.

This chain joins TRBV3-1 and TRBJ2-5, with D uncertain. V lost 0 bases, J lost 0 bases, and 8 bases lay in between. The CDR3 length is 15 residues. Germline V gene lookup returns CDR1 LGHDT and CDR2 YNNKEL (reference sequence). The CDR3 region is CASSQEGWHQETQYF. CDR3 nucleotides: TGTGCCAGCAGCCAAGAAGGGTGGCACCAAGAGACCCAGTACTTC.

The chain links TRBV9 to TRBJ2-3; 9 bases map to TRBD2. Germline V CDR1 and CDR2: SGDLS, YYNGEE. V lost 3 bases and J lost 2; bases outside the gene matches: 7. This CDR3 region has 16 residues. This CDR3 reads CASSAGLAPPTDTQYF. CDR3 in DNA: TGTGCCAGCAGCGCCGGACTAGCGCCTCCCACAGATACGCAGTATTTT. Looking up the rest from reference TRBV9 and TRBJ2-3 gives the full variable domain: DSGVTQTPKHLITATGQRVTLRCSPRSGDLSVYWYQQSLDQGLQFLIQYYNGEERAKGNILERFSAQQFPDLHSELNLSSLELGDSALYFCASSAGLAPPTDTQYFGPGTRLTVL.

Concerning this clonotype: The junction departs from germline at one end; a sequencing error may be responsible. The CDR3, as DNA: TGTGCCAGCAGCTTAGGCGGCCGGGTTCAAGCAGATACGCAGAATTTT. Protein sequence: CASSLGGRVQADTQNF. The chain employs TRBV7-6 and TRBJ2-3; D is unclear. This CDR3 contains 16 residues. CDR1 is SGHVS and CDR2 is FNYEAQ in the germline V gene.

This clonotype was counted at least ten times. The V gene is TRBV7-2, the J gene TRBJ2-3; 10 positions agree with TRBD2. Germline assignment: CDR1 SGHTA and CDR2 FQGNSA. CDR3 length equals 16 residues. V shed 1 base and J 2 bases; nucleotides not matched to a gene: 3. This chain's CDR3 is CASSLELAGNTDTQYF. The CDR3 coding sequence is TGTGCCAGCAGCTTAGAACTAGCGGGGAACACAGATACGCAGTATTTT.

This clonotype has a count of ten or more. The chain combines TRBV7-8 with TRBJ2-7; 9 bases fit TRBD1. The CDR3 runs 16 residues. V trimming: 0 bases; J trimming: 3 bases; junction bases outside the gene matches: 6. Germline CDR1 SGHVS, CDR2 FQNEAQ. Here the CDR3 reads CASSLAKTGGDYEQYF. In DNA, the CDR3 is TGTGCCAGCAGCTTAGCTAAGACAGGGGGAGACTACGAGCAGTACTTC. Variable domain in full (rest from reference TRBV7-8 and TRBJ2-7): GAGVSQSPRYKVAKRGQDVALRCDPISGHVSLFWYQQALGQGPEFLTYFQNEAQLDKSGLPSDRFFAERPEGSVSTLKIQRTQQEDSAVYLCASSLAKTGGDYEQYFGPGTRLTVT.

This clonotype has only a few counts. The chain uses TRBV5-4 and TRBJ2-3; no clear D gene. Germline loops: CDR1 SGHNT, CDR2 YYREEE (reference sequence). The CDR3 contains 16 residues. V was clipped by 3 bases and J by 2 bases, with 16 bases between them. Here the CDR3 reads CASSSLEDGPTDTQYF. The CDR3 DNA is TGTGCCAGCAGCTCCCTAGAGGATGGCCCCACAGATACGCAGTATTTT. Full variable domain (remainder filled in from reference TRBV5-4 and TRBJ2-3): ETGVTQSPTHLIKTRGQQVTLRCSSQSGHNTVSWYQQALGQGPQFIFQYYREEENGRGNFPPRFSGLQFPNYSSELNVNALELDDSALYLCASSSLEDGPTDTQYFGPGTRLTVL.

This clonotype was seen only a few times. The chain combines TRBV4-1 with TRBJ1-1, with no clear D. V was pared by 3 bases and J by 4 bases, with 9 bases between. This CDR3 contains 13 residues. Germline CDR1 MGHRA, CDR2 YSYEKL. In DNA form, the CDR3 reads TGCGCCAGCAGCCACCTTCCCGGCACTGAAGCTTTCTTT. The encoded protein is CASSHLPGTEAFF.

A word on this clonotype: A much larger clone differs from this one at a single base, so this may be a read error. The chain carries TRBV6-5 and TRBJ2-7, with a possible D match to TRBD1 (6 bases). The CDR3 extends over 13 amino acids. From germline, CDR1 is MNHEY and CDR2 SVGAGI. The V gene lost 6 bases and the J gene lost 5 bases, with 14 bases spanning the gap. The DNA for the CDR3 is TGTGCCAGCAGGAGGGACATACCCAACGAGCAGTACTTC. It encodes CASRRDIPNEQYF.

CDR3 nucleotide sequence: TGTGCCAGCAGCCAAGTTGGGGCGGGGCGGGGGAGCAAGCATACGCAGTATTTT. It yields the protein CASSQVGAGRGSKHTQYF. This chain joins TRBV4-2 and TRBJ2-3; 7 bases line up with TRBD2. Germline V lookup: CDR1 LGHNA, CDR2 YNFKEQ. The V segment lost 1 base and the J segment 7 bases; nucleotides outside the gene matches: 17. The CDR3 contains 18 residues.

This sequence joins TRBV12-3 or TRBV12-4 and TRBJ2-7, with 7 nucleotides matching TRBD1. V was pared by 5 bases and J by 5 bases, with 15 bases of the junction left unmatched. This CDR3 contains 16 residues. The CDR3 here is CASSDTLQGFGNEQYF. CDR3 coding DNA: TGTGCCAGCAGTGACACTCTACAGGGGTTCGGGAACGAGCAGTACTTC.

A remark on this clonotype: The junction and the germline gene differ at one end; a read error may be behind it. The rearrangement links TRBV7-8 to TRBJ1-1, with D maybe TRBD1 (5 bases). Per germline, CDR1 SGHVS and CDR2 FQNEAQ. The CDR3 runs to 13 residues. CDR3 sequence (DNA): TGTGTCAGCAGCTTACGGTGGGGGACTGAAGCTTTCTTT. Translated, it gives CVSSLRWGTEAFF.

With respect to this clonotype: This may be a read error: a much more frequent sequence differs by one nucleotide. This rearrangement joins TRBV25-1 to TRBJ1-1; the D is unclear. Trimming took off 6 bases at V and 1 base at J, with 6 bases between the two ends. The germline gives CDR1 MGHDK, CDR2 SYGVNS. CDR3 length: 12 residues. CDR3 in DNA: TGTGCCAGCAGAAATGGGAACACTGAAGCTTTCTTT. It codes for CASRNGNTEAFF.

This chain connects TRBV6-1 to TRBJ1-6; weak D call: TRBD1 (5 bases). V gave up 1 base and J gave up 5 bases, with 18 bases separating them. Germline CDR1 and CDR2: MNHNS and SASEGT. The CDR3 runs 18 residues. The CDR3, as DNA: TGTGCCAGCAGTGAAGGAGGTTGGCCTGAAGGGGATAATTCACCCCTCCACTTT. This codes for CASSEGGWPEGDNSPLHF.

The chain couples TRBV20-1 to TRBJ1-5; 7 nucleotides align to TRBD1. The trim removed 6 bases at V and 0 bases at J, leaving 8 bases unmatched. The CDR3 has 15 residues. Germline CDR1 reads DFQATT; CDR2 reads SNEGSKA (reference sequence). For the CDR3, the DNA is TGCAGTGCGCGGGACAGCGGTTATAGCAATCAGCCCCAGCATTTT. Amino acids: CSARDSGYSNQPQHF.